This T cell receptor (beta chain) is from a study of shared clonotypes between healthy human individuals. Overall study results and limits: Approximately 5% was the fraction of naive CD4 clonotypes found shared across a handful of donors.

CD45RO-negative cells were positively selected for CCR7, leaving out terminally differentiated effector memory CD45RA+ cells. A single count supports this clone. Its matching antigen is unknown. This sample includes further DNA sequences coding for the same CDR3. V lost 3 bases and J lost 0; bases outside the gene matches: 2. Germline CDR1 reads MDHEN; CDR2 reads SYDVKM. The length of the CDR3 is 15 residues. The sorted-subset replicate PCRs were given 200 ng DNA, which is roughly 30,000 T cell genomes. The data were produced by immunoSEQ multiplex PCR, yet TCRdb's version contains in-frame clones alone and is incomplete. The sample consists of 700,000 to 950,000 clones, 96% of them appearing once.

Sequences were obtained from naive CD8+ T cells sorted from blood. V gene TRBV28 combines with J gene TRBJ2-1, with 7 nucleotides matching TRBD2. The TCR was taken from a man aged 25 to 45 in good health. CDR3 in amino acids: CASSFGGSSYNEQFF. For the CDR3, the DNA is TGTGCCAGCAGTTTCGGCGGGAGCTCCTACAATGAGCAGTTCTTC.